Presented here are 16 T cell receptor beta chains from one specimen sequenced in a study of T cell changes during pregnancy in multiple sclerosis. Profiled with immunoSEQ multiplex PCR; TCRdb holds only in-frame clones, not every one. The sample carries some 85,000 clones, 90% to 95% recorded once. The sequences come from peripheral blood, collected in the second trimester of pregnancy. Source of these receptors: a female donor with multiple sclerosis, enrolled in a pregnancy study.

The gene calls are TRBV11-2 and TRBJ1-2; D is perhaps TRBD1 (5 bases). The V gene lost 3 bases and the J gene lost 6 bases, with 11 bases spanning the gap. This CDR3 has 13 residues. Germline V gene lookup returns CDR1 SGHAT and CDR2 FQNNGV. For the CDR3, the DNA is TGTGCCAGCAGCTTCGCGGGGGAAGATGGCTACACCTTC. Its translation: CASSFAGEDGYTF.

The rearrangement uses TRBV6-1 and TRBJ1-3; D is perhaps TRBD1 (6 bases). V was pared by 4 bases and J by 0 bases, with 7 bases between. Germline V gene lookup returns CDR1 MNHNS and CDR2 SASEGT. The CDR3 is 14 amino acids. The DNA of the CDR3 is TGTGCCAGCAGTGGGGACACCTCTGGAAACACCATATATTTT. The encoded protein is CASSGDTSGNTIYF.

The chain employs TRBV7-9 and TRBJ2-7; TRBD2 is a possible D gene (6 bases). CDR1 and CDR2 from the germline V gene are SEHNR and FQNEAQ (reference sequence). CDR3 length: 13 amino acids. Trimming left V 3 bases short and J 4 bases short, with 10 bases between. CDR3 amino acids: CASSLDYWYEQYF. The DNA for the CDR3 is TGTGCCAGCAGCTTGGACTACTGGTACGAGCAGTACTTC.

This chain uses TRBV2 with TRBJ1-5, with 9 bases matching TRBD1. Germline lookup yields CDR1 SNHLY and CDR2 FYNNEI. The CDR3 runs to 15 residues. The V segment lost 6 bases and the J segment 6 bases; nucleotides outside the gene matches: 9. The CDR3: CASRFPGQGIQPQHF. CDR3 in DNA: TGTGCCAGCAGATTTCCGGGACAGGGAATTCAGCCCCAGCATTTT.

The chain carries TRBV5-8 and TRBJ2-1, with 11 bases matching TRBD2. V lost 3 bases, J lost 4 bases, and 9 bases stayed unmatched. Looked up from germline, CDR1 is SGHTS and CDR2 is YDEGEE. The CDR3 runs to 17 residues. Here the CDR3 reads CASSSTKLAGAYNEQFF. CDR3 bases: TGTGCCAGCAGCTCTACAAAACTAGCGGGAGCATACAATGAGCAGTTCTTC.

This clone appeared once. The genes are TRBV7-2 and TRBJ1-2; no definite D call. Germline V CDR1 and CDR2: SGHTA, FQGNSA. CDR3 length equals 12 residues. V was pared by 5 bases and J by 7 bases, with 11 bases between. The CDR3 spells CASSPRTGGYTF. CDR3 coding DNA: TGTGCCAGCAGCCCGAGGACTGGTGGCTACACCTTC. Full variable domain (rest looked up from reference TRBV7-2 and TRBJ1-2): GAGVSQSPSNKVTEKGKDVELRCDPISGHTALYWYRQSLGQGLEFLIYFQGNSAPDKSGLPSDRFSAERTGGSVSTLTIQRTQQEDSAVYLCASSPRTGGYTFGSGTRLTVV.

The chain has TRBV19 and TRBJ2-3; 10 bases are shared with TRBD2. J was trimmed by 2 bases and V by 3 bases; bases with no gene match: 14. This CDR3 is 19 amino acids long. From germline, CDR1 is LNHDA and CDR2 SQIVND (reference sequence). The chain's CDR3 is CASSIVVITSGTSTDTQYF. The CDR3 DNA sequence: TGTGCCAGTAGTATTGTAGTAATTACTAGCGGGACCTCCACAGATACGCAGTATTTT.

The rearrangement joins TRBV6-4 to TRBJ2-2, with 10 bases aligning to TRBD2. The V gene's germline CDR1 is MRHNA and CDR2 SNTAGT. The V and J ends lost 5 bases and 1 base, in that order; junction bases with no gene match: 7. The CDR3 length is 17 residues. The CDR3 here is CASSSLAGVGNTGELFF. The CDR3 DNA sequence: TGTGCCAGCAGTTCCCTAGCGGGAGTTGGGAACACCGGGGAGCTGTTTTTT.

This clone has a single count. The CDR3 sequence: CASSSPVHEQFF. CDR3 coding DNA: TGTGCCAGCAGTTCGCCGGTGCATGAGCAGTTCTTC. The V and J genes are TRBV27 and TRBJ2-1; D is unclear. From germline, CDR1 is MNHEY and CDR2 SMNVEV (reference sequence). V was cut by 4 bases and J by 8 bases, with 9 bases left in between. The CDR3 contains 12 residues.

The rearrangement joins TRBV11-2 to TRBJ2-5, with D possibly being TRBD2 (6 bases). Trimming took 3 bases from V and 5 from J, leaving 16 bases between them. The CDR3 extends over 15 amino acids. Germline assignment: CDR1 SGHAT and CDR2 FQNNGV. The CDR3 sequence is CASSLSGDPRETQYF. The CDR3 DNA sequence: TGTGCCAGCAGCTTGTCGGGGGACCCCAGGGAGACCCAGTACTTC.

The rearrangement joins TRBV4-1 to TRBJ2-5; 9 bases align to TRBD1. The V gene's germline CDR1 is MGHRA and CDR2 YSYEKL. The V and J ends lost 6 bases and 4 bases, in that order; junction bases with no gene match: 6. The CDR3 extends over 14 amino acids. The DNA for the CDR3 is TGCGCCAGCAGGCCGGCGGACAGGGGAGAGACCCAGTACTTC. As protein: CASRPADRGETQYF.

V usage is TRBV7-9 and J usage is TRBJ2-7; 12 bases agree with TRBD2. V lost 4 bases to trimming and J lost 3 bases; unmatched junction nucleotides: 7. Germline V gives CDR1 SEHNR, CDR2 FQNEAQ (reference sequence). This CDR3 contains 16 residues. CDR3 amino acids: CASSSLAGGLGYEQYF. The CDR3 DNA reads TGTGCCAGCAGCTCGCTAGCGGGAGGGCTTGGCTACGAGCAGTACTTC. The full variable domain, completed using reference TRBV7-9 and TRBJ2-7, is DTGVSQNPRHKITKRGQNVTFRCDPISEHNRLYWYRQTLGQGPEFLTYFQNEAQLEKSRLLSDRFSAERPKGSFSTLEIQRTEQGDSAMYLCASSSLAGGLGYEQYFGPGTRLTVT.

The V call is TRBV7-2, the J call TRBJ2-1; 8 nucleotides align to TRBD2. The CDR3 is 17 amino acids. CDR1 is SGHTA and CDR2 is FQGNSA in the germline V gene. J gave up 15 bases and V 1 base, and 20 bases lay outside the gene matches. The CDR3 region is CASSLGVNSGILKVGFF. CDR3 in DNA: TGTGCCAGCAGCTTAGGGGTCAATAGCGGGATCTTGAAGGTGGGGTTCTTC.

This clone showed up just once. The chain links TRBV27 to TRBJ2-2; TRBD2 agrees at 9 bases. CDR1 is MNHEY and CDR2 is SMNVEV in the germline V gene (reference sequence). This CDR3 comprises 16 residues. J gave up 0 bases and V 5 bases, and 4 bases lay outside the gene matches. The CDR3 DNA reads as TGTGCCAGCAGTGTTATAGCGGGAGCGAACACCGGGGAGCTGTTTTTT. Amino acid sequence: CASSVIAGANTGELFF.

The chain employs TRBV10-2 and TRBJ1-2; unclear D gene. V shed 6 bases and J shed 2 bases, with 16 bases lying between them. This CDR3 is 15 amino acids long. Germline lookup yields CDR1 WSHSY and CDR2 SAAADI. The DNA of the CDR3 is TGCGCCAGCAGACTACCACGAGGACTAAACTATGGCTACACCTTC. Translating it yields CASRLPRGLNYGYTF.

The chain links TRBV30 to TRBJ1-2; D call uncertain. Trimming cost V 3 bases and J 7 bases, with 9 bases left between them. This CDR3 spans 11 amino acids. The germline V gene has CDR1 GTSNPN and CDR2 SVGIG (reference sequence). This CDR3 reads CAWSPAGGYTF. DNA of the CDR3: TGTGCCTGGAGCCCCGCGGGTGGCTACACCTTC.